The 8 T cell receptor beta chains presented below share a single source sample, sequenced in a study of monozygotic twins with inflammatory bowel disease. TCRdb reanalyzed the 5' RACE reads, giving one entry per CDR3 protein sequence and no DNA. This table lists more than 100,000 distinct CDR3 sequences. The sequencing sample was made of blood. The receptor set was obtained from a human donor with ulcerative colitis or Crohn's disease, or a healthy co-twin of an affected twin (not recorded which).

The chain uses TRBV12-3 or TRBV12-4 and TRBJ2-7; TCRdb names TRBD1, which stays unverified in the absence of DNA. This CDR3 is built from 13 residues. The CDR3 region is CASTMTGGYEQYF.

This rearrangement joins TRBV24-1 to TRBJ1-2. Germline V gives CDR1 KGHDR, CDR2 SFDVKD. The CDR3 extends over 14 amino acids. CDR3 region: CATSDLADNYGYTF.

This chain joins TRBV20-1 and TRBJ2-7. The length of the CDR3 is 12 residues. Germline CDR1 reads DFQATT; CDR2 reads SNEGSKA (reference sequence). CDR3 sequence reads: CSASIRFYEQYF.

This chain links TRBV3-1 with TRBJ2-7; TCRdb reports TRBD1, a call that lacks DNA to check it against. CDR3 length: 16 amino acids. Germline V gene data show CDR1 as LGHDT and CDR2 as YNNKEL (reference sequence). CDR3: CASSQGLGASFNEQYF.

The gene calls are TRBV6-5 and TRBJ1-3; the TCRdb call, TRBD1, lacks DNA for checking. CDR1 and CDR2 (germline): MNHEY, SVGAGI. The CDR3 totals 16 residues. CDR3 region: CASSYGKGSSGNTIYF.

The chain uses TRBV4-3 and TRBJ2-3; TCRdb selects TRBD2, and the lack of DNA leaves this call unchecked. CDR1 and CDR2 (germline): LGHNA, YSLEER. This CDR3 is 16 amino acids long. The CDR3 is CASSRRTSQNTDTQYF.

The V gene is TRBV11-2, the J gene TRBJ2-1; the D gene TCRdb calls, TRBD2, cannot be checked with no DNA. Germline values: CDR1 SGHAT, CDR2 FQNNGV. This CDR3 comprises 18 residues. CDR3 protein: CASSRGPVASGGRAEQFF. The variable domain in full, with the rest retrieved from reference TRBV11-2 and TRBJ2-1, is EAGVAQSPRYKIIEKRQSVAFWCNPISGHATLYWYQQILGQGPKLLIQFQNNGVVDDSQLPKDRFSAERLKGVDSTLKIQPAKLEDSAVYLCASSRGPVASGGRAEQFFGPGTRLTVL.

This chain links TRBV5-1 with TRBJ2-3; TCRdb selects TRBD2, and the lack of DNA leaves this call unchecked. This CDR3 has 15 amino acids. Germline V gives CDR1 SGHRS, CDR2 YFSETQ. The CDR3: CASSSVAGVADTQYF.